A single sample gave rise to the 10 T cell receptor beta chains below, sequenced in a study of T cells in localized non-small cell lung cancer. This table comes from immunoSEQ multiplex PCR, and its TCRdb copy is limited to in-frame clones, with some not included. The sample has a few thousand clones, roughly a third seen once. Sequencing was performed on lung tumor tissue, taken before any cancer treatment. The receptor source for this set is a female donor over 55 with stage I lung adenocarcinoma.

The chain employs TRBV7-5 and TRBJ1-2. TRBV7-5 is assigned pseudogene status. This CDR3 is 18 amino acids long. Written as DNA, the CDR3 is TGTGCCAGCAGCTCACAAACCCGGGCCATCAGCAGGAACTATGGCTACACCTTC. Protein product: CASSSQTRAISRNYGYTF.

The V call is TRBV23-1, the J call TRBJ2-3; possibly TRBD1 for D (6 bases). TRBV23-1 has ORF status, its function being uncertain. Trimming shortened V by 7 bases and J by 4 bases, and 33 bases separated the two germline ends. The length of the CDR3 is 20 residues. The DNA for the CDR3 is TGCGCCAGCACCCTCCCACCCAGGACAGCCATAACCCCAGCGGCAGATACGCAGTATTTT. Its translation is CASTLPPRTAITPAADTQYF.

V gene TRBV6-8 combines with J gene TRBJ2-4; D possibly corresponds to TRBD1 (6 bases). Germline CDR1 and CDR2: MNHGY and SAAAGT. Between the trimmed V and J ends, which lost 5 bases and 8 bases, there was a span of 19 bases. The CDR3 is made up of 15 amino acids. The CDR3 loop reads CASSHLGQSGDIQYF. The CDR3, as DNA: TGTGCCAGCAGTCACCTGGGACAATCAGGGGACATTCAGTACTTC.

This chain links TRBV28 with TRBJ1-2; 12 bases line up with TRBD1. The J segment lost 8 bases and the V segment lost 6 bases, leaving 13 bases of the junction unmatched. Germline CDR1 reads MDHEN; CDR2 reads SYDVKM. The CDR3 is made up of 16 amino acids. CDR3 amino acids: CASSPGGDRGLRGYTF. In nucleotides, the CDR3 is TGTGCCAGCAGCCCCGGGGGGGACAGGGGGCTCAGGGGCTACACCTTC.

The chain uses TRBV5-1 and TRBJ1-3, with D hard to call. The V and J ends lost 0 bases and 0 bases respectively, with 13 bases between them. The CDR3 is made up of 17 amino acids. CDR1 is SGHRS and CDR2 is YFSETQ in the germline V gene. CDR3 coding DNA: TGCGCCAGCAGCTTGGCTGACATGTTGAGCTCTGGAAACACCATATATTTT. Translation gives CASSLADMLSSGNTIYF.

V and J are TRBV30 and TRBJ1-2; D might be TRBD1 (5 bases). This CDR3 is 13 amino acids long. V was pared by 6 bases and J by 0 bases, with 11 bases between. Per germline, CDR1 GTSNPN and CDR2 SVGIG (reference sequence). CDR3 in amino acids: CACPRESNYGYTF. The CDR3 DNA follows: TGTGCCTGTCCCAGGGAATCTAACTATGGCTACACCTTC.

This clone was observed a few times. This rearrangement joins TRBV11-3 to TRBJ2-7; TRBD1 agrees at 11 bases. Unmatched junction bases numbered 2, after V lost 1 base and J lost 3 bases. The germline V gene has CDR1 SGHNT and CDR2 YENEEA. The CDR3 contains 15 residues. CDR3 in amino acids: CASSLVGQGVYEQYF. The DNA of the CDR3 is TGTGCCAGCAGCTTAGTGGGACAGGGGGTCTACGAGCAGTACTTC.

This clone has a handful of counts. This sequence joins TRBV2 and TRBJ1-5; 10 bases are a match to TRBD1. CDR1 and CDR2 from the germline V gene are SNHLY and FYNNEI. The CDR3 contains 14 residues. Trimming removed 6 bases from V and 4 bases from J; junction bases left unmatched: 3. The CDR3 DNA sequence: TGTGCCAGCAGAGGGGGACAGGGGAATCAGCCCCAGCATTTT. This gives the protein CASRGGQGNQPQHF.

This clone was observed a few times. This chain connects TRBV11-3 to TRBJ2-3; D unclear. V lost 1 base to trimming and J lost 3 bases, with 8 bases between them. The length of the CDR3 is 14 residues. Germline CDR1 and CDR2: SGHNT and YENEEA. CDR3 loop: CASSLGRLTDTQYF. The CDR3 region has the DNA TGTGCCAGCAGCTTAGGGAGACTTACAGATACGCAGTATTTT.

The chain couples TRBV28 to TRBJ1-1, with a tentative D call TRBD1 (6 bases). Germline values: CDR1 MDHEN, CDR2 SYDVKM. This CDR3 region has 15 residues. V dropped 7 bases and J dropped 1 base, with 16 bases sitting between them. This CDR3 reads CASNIIDRPNTEAFF. DNA for the CDR3: TGTGCCAGCAATATTATCGACAGGCCGAACACTGAAGCTTTCTTT.